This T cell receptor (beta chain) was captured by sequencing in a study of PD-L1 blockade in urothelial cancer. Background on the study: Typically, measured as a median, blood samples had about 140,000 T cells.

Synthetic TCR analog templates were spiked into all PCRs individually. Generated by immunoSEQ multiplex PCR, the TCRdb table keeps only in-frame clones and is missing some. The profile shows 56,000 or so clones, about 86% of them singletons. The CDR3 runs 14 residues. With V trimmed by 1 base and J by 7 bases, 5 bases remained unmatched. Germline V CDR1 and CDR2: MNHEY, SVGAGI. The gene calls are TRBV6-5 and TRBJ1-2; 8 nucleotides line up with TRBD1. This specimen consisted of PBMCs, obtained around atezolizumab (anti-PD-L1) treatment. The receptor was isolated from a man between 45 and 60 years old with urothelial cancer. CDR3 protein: CASSYFGQGGGYTF. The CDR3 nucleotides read TGTGCCAGCAGTTACTTTGGACAGGGCGGTGGCTACACCTTC.